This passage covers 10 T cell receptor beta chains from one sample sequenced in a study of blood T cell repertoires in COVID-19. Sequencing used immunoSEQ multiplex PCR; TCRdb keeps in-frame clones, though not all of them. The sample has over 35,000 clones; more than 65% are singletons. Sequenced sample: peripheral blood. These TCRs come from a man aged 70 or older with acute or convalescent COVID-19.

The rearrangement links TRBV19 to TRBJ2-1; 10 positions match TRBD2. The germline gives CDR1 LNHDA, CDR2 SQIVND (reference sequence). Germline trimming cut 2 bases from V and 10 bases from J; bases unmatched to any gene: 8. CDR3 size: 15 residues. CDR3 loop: CASSINPSGSIEQFF. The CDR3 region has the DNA TGTGCCAGTAGTATAAATCCTAGCGGGAGTATCGAGCAGTTCTTC.

CDR3 sequence (DNA): TGTGCCAGCAGCAGTACCGGGACTAGCGGGATCAATGAGCAGTTCTTC. Translation gives CASSSTGTSGINEQFF. The chain carries TRBV11-3 and TRBJ2-1, with 13 bases aligning to TRBD2. The V and J ends lost 5 bases and 6 bases, in that order; junction bases with no gene match: 7. Germline assignment: CDR1 SGHNT and CDR2 YENEEA. There are 16 residues in the CDR3. Together with reference TRBV11-3 and TRBJ2-1, the CDR3 gives the full variable domain: EAGVVQSPRYKIIEKKQPVAFWCNPISGHNTLYWYLQNLGQGPELLIRYENEEAVDDSQLPKDRFSAERLKGVDSTLKIQPAELGDSAVYLCASSSTGTSGINEQFFGPGTRLTVL.

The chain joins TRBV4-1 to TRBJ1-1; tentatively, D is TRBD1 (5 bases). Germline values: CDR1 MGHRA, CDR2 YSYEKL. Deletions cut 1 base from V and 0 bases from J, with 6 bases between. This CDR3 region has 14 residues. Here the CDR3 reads CASSQAGVNTEAFF. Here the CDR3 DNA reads TGCGCCAGCAGCCAAGCGGGGGTGAACACTGAAGCTTTCTTT.

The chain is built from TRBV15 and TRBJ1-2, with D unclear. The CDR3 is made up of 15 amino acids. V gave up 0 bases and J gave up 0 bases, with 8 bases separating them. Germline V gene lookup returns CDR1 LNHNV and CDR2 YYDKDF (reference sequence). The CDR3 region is CATSREYGANYGYTF. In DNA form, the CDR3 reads TGTGCCACCAGCAGAGAGTACGGAGCTAACTATGGCTACACCTTC. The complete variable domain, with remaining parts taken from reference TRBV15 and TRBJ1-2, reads DAMVIQNPRYQVTQFGKPVTLSCSQTLNHNVMYWYQQKSSQAPKLLFHYYDKDFNNEADTPDNFQSRRPNTSFCFLDIRSPGLGDTAMYLCATSREYGANYGYTFGSGTRLTVV.

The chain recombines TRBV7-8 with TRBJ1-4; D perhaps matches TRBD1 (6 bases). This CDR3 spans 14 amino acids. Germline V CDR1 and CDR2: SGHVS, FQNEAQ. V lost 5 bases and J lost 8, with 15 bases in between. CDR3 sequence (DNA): TGTGCCAGCAGCCAAGGGGGGGCTGAAGAAAAACTGTTTTTT. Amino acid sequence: CASSQGGAEEKLFF.

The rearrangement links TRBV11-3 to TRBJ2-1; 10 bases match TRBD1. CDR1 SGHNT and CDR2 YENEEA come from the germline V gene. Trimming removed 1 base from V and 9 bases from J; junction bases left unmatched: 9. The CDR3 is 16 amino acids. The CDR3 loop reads CASSLGVMTGGSEQFF. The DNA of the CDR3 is TGTGCCAGCAGCTTAGGGGTGATGACAGGGGGCTCTGAGCAGTTCTTC.

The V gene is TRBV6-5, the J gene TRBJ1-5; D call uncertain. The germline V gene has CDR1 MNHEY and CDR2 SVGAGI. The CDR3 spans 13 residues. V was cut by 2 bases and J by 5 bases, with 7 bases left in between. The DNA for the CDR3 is TGTGCCAGCAGTTACAAGGGAGATCAGCCCCAGCATTTT. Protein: CASSYKGDQPQHF.

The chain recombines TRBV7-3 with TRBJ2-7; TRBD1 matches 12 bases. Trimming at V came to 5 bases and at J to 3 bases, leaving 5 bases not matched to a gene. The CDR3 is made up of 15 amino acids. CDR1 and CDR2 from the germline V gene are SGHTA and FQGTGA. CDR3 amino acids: CASSPGQGAFYEQYF. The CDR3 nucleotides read TGTGCCAGCAGCCCGGGACAGGGGGCTTTCTACGAGCAGTACTTC. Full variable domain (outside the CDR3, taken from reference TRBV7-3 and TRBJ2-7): GAGVSQTPSNKVTEKGKYVELRCDPISGHTALYWYRQSLGQGPEFLIYFQGTGAADDSGLPNDRFFAVRPEGSVSTLKIQRTERGDSAVYLCASSPGQGAFYEQYFGPGTRLTVT.

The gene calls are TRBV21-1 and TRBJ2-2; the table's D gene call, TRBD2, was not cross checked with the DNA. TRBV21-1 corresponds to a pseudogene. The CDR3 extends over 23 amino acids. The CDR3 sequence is CASNGPSKTSGRLEVYHTGELFF. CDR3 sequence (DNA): TGTGCCAGCAACGGACCATCGAAGACTAGCGGGAGGCTCGAGGTATATCACACCGGGGAGCTGTTTTTT.

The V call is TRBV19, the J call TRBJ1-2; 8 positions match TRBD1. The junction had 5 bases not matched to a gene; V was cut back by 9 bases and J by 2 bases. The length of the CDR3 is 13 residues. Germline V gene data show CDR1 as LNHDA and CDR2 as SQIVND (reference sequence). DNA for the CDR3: TGTGCCAGCCGACAGGGGACGAACTATGGCTACACCTTC. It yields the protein CASRQGTNYGYTF. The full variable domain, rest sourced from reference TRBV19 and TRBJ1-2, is DGGITQSPKYLFRKEGQNVTLSCEQNLNHDAMYWYRQDPGQGLRLIYYSQIVNDFQKGDIAEGYSVSREKKESFPLTVTSAQKNPTAFYLCASRQGTNYGYTFGSGTRLTVV.